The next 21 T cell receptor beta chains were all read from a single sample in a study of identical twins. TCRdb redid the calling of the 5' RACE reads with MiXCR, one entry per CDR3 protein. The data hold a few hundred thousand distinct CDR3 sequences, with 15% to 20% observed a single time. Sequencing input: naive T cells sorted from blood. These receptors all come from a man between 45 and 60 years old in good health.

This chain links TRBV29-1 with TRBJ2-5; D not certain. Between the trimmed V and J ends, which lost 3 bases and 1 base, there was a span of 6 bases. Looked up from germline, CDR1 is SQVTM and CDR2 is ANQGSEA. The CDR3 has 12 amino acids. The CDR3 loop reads CSVEVIQETQYF. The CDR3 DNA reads TGCAGCGTTGAGGTCATCCAAGAGACCCAGTACTTC.

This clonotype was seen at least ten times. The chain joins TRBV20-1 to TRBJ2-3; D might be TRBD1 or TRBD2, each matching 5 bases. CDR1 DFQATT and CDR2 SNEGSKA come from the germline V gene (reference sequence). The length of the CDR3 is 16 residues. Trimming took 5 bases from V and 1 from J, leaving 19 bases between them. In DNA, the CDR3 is TGCAGTGCTGCCGGGACCTCGGGCGCTCGCACAGATACGCAGTATTTT. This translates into CSAAGTSGARTDTQYF.

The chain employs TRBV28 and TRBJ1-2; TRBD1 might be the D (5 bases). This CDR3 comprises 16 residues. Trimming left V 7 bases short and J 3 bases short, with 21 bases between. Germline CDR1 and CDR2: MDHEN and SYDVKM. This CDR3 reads CASTQGGQGMDYGYTF. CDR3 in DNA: TGTGCCAGCACTCAGGGTGGGCAGGGTATGGACTATGGCTACACCTTC.

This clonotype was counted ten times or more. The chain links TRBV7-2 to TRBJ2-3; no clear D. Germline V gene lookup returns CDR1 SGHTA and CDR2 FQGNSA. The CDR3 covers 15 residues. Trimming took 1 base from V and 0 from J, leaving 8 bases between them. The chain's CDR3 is CASSLVQKSTDTQYF. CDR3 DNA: TGTGCCAGCAGCTTAGTTCAGAAGAGCACAGATACGCAGTATTTT.

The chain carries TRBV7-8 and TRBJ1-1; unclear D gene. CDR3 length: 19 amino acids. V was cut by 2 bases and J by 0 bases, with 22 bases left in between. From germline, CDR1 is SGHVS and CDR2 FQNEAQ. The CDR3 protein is CASSLSPGYRFILNTEAFF. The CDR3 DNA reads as TGTGCCAGCAGCTTATCCCCGGGGTATCGGTTCATCTTGAACACTGAAGCTTTCTTT.

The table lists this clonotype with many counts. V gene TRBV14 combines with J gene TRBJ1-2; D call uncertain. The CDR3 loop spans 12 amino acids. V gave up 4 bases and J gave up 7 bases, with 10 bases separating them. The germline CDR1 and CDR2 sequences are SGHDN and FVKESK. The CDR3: CASSPGRSGYTF. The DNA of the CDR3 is TGTGCCAGCAGCCCAGGACGTTCTGGCTACACCTTC.

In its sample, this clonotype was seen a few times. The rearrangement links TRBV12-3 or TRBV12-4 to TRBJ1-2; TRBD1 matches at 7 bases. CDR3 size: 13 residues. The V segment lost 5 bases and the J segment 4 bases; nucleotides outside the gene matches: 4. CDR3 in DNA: TGTGCCAGCAGTCCATGGACAGGCTATGGCTACACCTTC. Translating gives CASSPWTGYGYTF.

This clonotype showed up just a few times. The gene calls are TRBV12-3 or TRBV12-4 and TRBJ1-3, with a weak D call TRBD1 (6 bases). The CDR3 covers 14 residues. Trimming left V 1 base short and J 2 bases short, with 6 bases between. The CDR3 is CASSLDRAGNTIYF. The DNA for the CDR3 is TGTGCCAGCAGTTTAGACAGGGCTGGAAACACCATATATTTT.

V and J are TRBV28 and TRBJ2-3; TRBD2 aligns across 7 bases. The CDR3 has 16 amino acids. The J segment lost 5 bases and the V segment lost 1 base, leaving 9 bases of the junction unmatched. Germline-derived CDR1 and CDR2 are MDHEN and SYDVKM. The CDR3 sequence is CASSLFGGRAIDTQYF. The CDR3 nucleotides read TGTGCCAGCAGTTTATTCGGTGGGAGGGCCATAGATACGCAGTATTTT.

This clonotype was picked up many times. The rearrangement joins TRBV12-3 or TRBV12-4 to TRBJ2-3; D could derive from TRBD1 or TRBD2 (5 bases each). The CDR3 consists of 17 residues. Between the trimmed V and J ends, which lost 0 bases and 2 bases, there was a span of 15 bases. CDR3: CASSLAGDVAPTDTQYF. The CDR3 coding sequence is TGTGCCAGCAGTTTAGCGGGGGACGTTGCTCCCACAGATACGCAGTATTTT.

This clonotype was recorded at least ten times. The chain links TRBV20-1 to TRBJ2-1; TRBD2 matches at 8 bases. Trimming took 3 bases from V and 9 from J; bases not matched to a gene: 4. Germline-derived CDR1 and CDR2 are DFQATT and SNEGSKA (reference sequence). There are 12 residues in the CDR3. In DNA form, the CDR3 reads TGCAGTGCTAGGCGGGGGGCGGCTGAGCAGTTCTTC. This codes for CSARRGAAEQFF.

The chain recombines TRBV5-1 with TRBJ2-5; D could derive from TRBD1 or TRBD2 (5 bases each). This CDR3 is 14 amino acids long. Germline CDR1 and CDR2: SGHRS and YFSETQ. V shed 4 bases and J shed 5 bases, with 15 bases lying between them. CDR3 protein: CASSHGTGSETQYF. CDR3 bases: TGCGCCAGCAGCCACGGGACGGGATCGGAGACCCAGTACTTC. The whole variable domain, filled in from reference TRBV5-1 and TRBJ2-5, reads KAGVTQTPRYLIKTRGQQVTLSCSPISGHRSVSWYQQTPGQGLQFLFEYFSETQRNKGNFPGRFSGRQFSNSRSEMNVSTLELGDSALYLCASSHGTGSETQYFGPGTRLLVL.

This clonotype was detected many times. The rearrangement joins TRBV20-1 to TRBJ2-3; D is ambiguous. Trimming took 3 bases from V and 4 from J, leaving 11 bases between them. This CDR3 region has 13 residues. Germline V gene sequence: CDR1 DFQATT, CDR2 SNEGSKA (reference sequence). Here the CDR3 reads CSASRTSPDTQYF. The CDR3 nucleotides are TGCAGTGCTAGCAGGACGTCTCCAGATACGCAGTATTTT.

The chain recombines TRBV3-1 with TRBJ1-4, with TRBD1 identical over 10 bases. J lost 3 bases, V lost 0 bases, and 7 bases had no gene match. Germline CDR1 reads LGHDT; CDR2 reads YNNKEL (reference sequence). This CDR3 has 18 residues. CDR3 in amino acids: CASSQDRGTGASNEKLFF. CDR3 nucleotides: TGTGCCAGCAGCCAAGATCGAGGGACAGGGGCGTCTAATGAAAAACTGTTTTTT.

The CDR3 DNA reads TGTGCCAGCAGCTTACGACAAACCGCGAACACCGGGGAGCTGTTTTTT. Protein product: CASSLRQTANTGELFF. The rearrangement joins TRBV7-2 to TRBJ2-2, with D unresolved. The V end was cut by 2 bases, the J end by 0 bases, with 10 bases between. This CDR3 contains 16 residues. Germline CDR1 SGHTA, CDR2 FQGNSA.

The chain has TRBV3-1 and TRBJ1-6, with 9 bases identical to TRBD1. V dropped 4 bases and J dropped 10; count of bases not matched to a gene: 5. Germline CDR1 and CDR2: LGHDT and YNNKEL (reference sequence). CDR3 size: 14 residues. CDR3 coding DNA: TGTGCCAGCAGCCGGACAGGGGAAAGGTCACCCCTCCACTTT. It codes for CASSRTGERSPLHF.

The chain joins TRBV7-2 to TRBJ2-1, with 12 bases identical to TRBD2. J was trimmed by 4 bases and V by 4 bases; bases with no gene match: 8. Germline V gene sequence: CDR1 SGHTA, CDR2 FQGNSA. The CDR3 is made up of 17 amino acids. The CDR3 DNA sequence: TGTGCCAGCAGCTCCCACCTACTAGCGGGGGGTTACAATGAGCAGTTCTTC. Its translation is CASSSHLLAGGYNEQFF. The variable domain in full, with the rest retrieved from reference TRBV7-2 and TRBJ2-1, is GAGVSQSPSNKVTEKGKDVELRCDPISGHTALYWYRQSLGQGLEFLIYFQGNSAPDKSGLPSDRFSAERTGGSVSTLTIQRTQQEDSAVYLCASSSHLLAGGYNEQFFGPGTRLTVL.

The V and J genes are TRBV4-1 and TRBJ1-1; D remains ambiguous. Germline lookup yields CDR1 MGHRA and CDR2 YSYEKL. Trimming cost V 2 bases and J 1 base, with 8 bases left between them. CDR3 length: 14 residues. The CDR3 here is CASSQPVSNTEAFF. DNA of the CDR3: TGCGCCAGCAGCCAACCCGTCTCGAACACTGAAGCTTTCTTT.

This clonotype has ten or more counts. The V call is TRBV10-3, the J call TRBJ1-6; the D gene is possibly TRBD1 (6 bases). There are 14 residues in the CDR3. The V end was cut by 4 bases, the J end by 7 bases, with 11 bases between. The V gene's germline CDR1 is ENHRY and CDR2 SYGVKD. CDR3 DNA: TGTGCCATCAGTGCCGAAGGGGGGAATTCACCCCTCCACTTT. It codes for CAISAEGGNSPLHF.

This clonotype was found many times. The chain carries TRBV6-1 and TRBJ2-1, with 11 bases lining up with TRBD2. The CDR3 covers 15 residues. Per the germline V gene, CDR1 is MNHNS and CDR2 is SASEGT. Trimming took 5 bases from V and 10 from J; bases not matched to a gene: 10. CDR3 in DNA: TGTGCCAGCAGTCTTAGTTCTAGCGGGGGGAAAGAGCAGTTCTTC. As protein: CASSLSSSGGKEQFF.

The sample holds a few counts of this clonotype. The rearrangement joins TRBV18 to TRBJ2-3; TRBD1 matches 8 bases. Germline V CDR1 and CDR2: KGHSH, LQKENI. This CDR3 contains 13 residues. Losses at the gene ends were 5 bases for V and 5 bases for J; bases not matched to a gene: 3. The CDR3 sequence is CASSRTGRDTQYF. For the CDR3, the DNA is TGTGCCAGCTCAAGGACAGGGAGAGATACGCAGTATTTT. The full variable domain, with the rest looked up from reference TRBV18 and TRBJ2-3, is NAGVMQNPRHLVRRRGQEARLRCSPMKGHSHVYWYRQLPEEGLKFMVYLQKENIIDESGMPKERFSAEFPKEGPSILRIQQVVRGDSAAYFCASSRTGRDTQYFGPGTRLTVL.